This T cell receptor beta chain derives from a study of beta chain features in type 1 diabetes (dated by TCRdb to between 2017 and 2018). About the investigation overall: Mean age, gender distribution, total cell number and subset yield were not different between patients and healthy donors. A total of 90 million to 130 million sorted cells were examined across all samples, and a strong correlation was observed between cell number per subset and RNA yield. In the study, TCRB repertoires of sorted circulating CD4+ T cell subsets from recently diagnosed type 1 diabetes patients were compared with those of matched healthy donors. Regulatory and stem cell-like memory subsets were obtained from only 8 patients and about eight healthy donors, while naive and central memory subsets were obtained from all 30 or so donors.

From each donor, a single peripheral blood sample of 100 to 150 mL on average was drawn into heparinised tubes. Naive, central memory, regulatory and stem cell-like memory CD4+ T cells were sorted on a BD FACSAria II using a panel including CD45RO, CCR7, CD25, CD127, CD95 and CD27. All sorted populations exceeded 98% purity. PBMCs were isolated immediately by Lymphoprep density gradient centrifugation and stained directly without culture. So that batch effects would be minimized, each experiment stained and sorted samples in pairs, pairing one healthy donor with one patient. General study outcomes and caveats: Because the HLA sub-analyses included only small numbers of individuals, any influence of HLA type on TCRB rearrangement was left unresolved. Patients with type 1 diabetes made fewer insertions and deleted more nucleotides at VDJ recombination sites, implying thymic rearrangement abnormalities. Because cDNA was sequenced instead of genomic DNA, activated cells with high expression could be over-represented, although the groups did not differ in activation or CD3 levels. Naive, central memory and regulatory TCRB repertoires appeared to be more similar among patients than among healthy donors. In all four CD4+ subsets, TCRB CDR3 length was moderately but significantly shorter in type 1 diabetes patients. PCR may preferentially amplify shorter templates, but because patient and control samples were amplified and corrected together, any resulting skew would affect both groups equally.

Remarks on this clone: The specificity of this receptor is unknown. Base-call qualities are not available, and no considerably larger clone is one nucleotide away.

The entire amount of isolated RNA was reverse transcribed using the High Capacity cDNA Reverse Transcription Kit, so the sequenced TCRB transcripts were expressed ones. Naive, central memory and regulatory T cell samples underwent deep immunoSEQ sequencing, averaging about 3.5 million total reads per sample. After sorted cells were lysed in RLT buffer, RNA was extracted with DNase-treated RNeasy Micro or Mini kits, with the choice depending on cell number. To prevent cross-contamination, every cell subset was processed on its own, while patient and healthy donor samples were processed together. The immunoSEQ multiplex PCR was used to amplify TCRB sequences from cDNA, generating 87-bp fragments that spanned the CDR3 region. The amplicons were sequenced using the Illumina HiSeq platform. Per the authors' processing: PCR bias was computationally corrected using synthetic template baselines, reads within Hamming distance 2 were collapsed, and singletons that could not be merged were discarded. By aligning reads against IMGT, V, D and J genes, CDR3 length, and insertions or deletions at six rearrangement sites were assigned. Within each subset, clonotype counts were normalized to sorted cell number, and only after that were true diversity and Gini coefficients computed with the tcR R package. The overlap coefficient, calculated on TCRB nucleotide sequences, was used to quantify repertoire sharing. As a proxy for the pre-selection repertoire, out-of-frame TCRB sequences from naive cells were analyzed. In its TCRdb copy, this immuneACCESS table keeps in-frame sequences only and misses some clones. Where compared with another copy, unresolved V genes explain less than half of these, and the others have no known cause. The V and J calls and clone size come from that table; D and trimming were worked out from the DNA. For this sample the table gives 850,000 to 900,000 clones, of which roughly 15% were detected only once. The biggest ten clones account for 0.02% to 0.025% of the sample.

The CDR3 spans 19 residues, from the cysteine through the phenylalanine. The CDR3 DNA has 57 bases and is translated from base 1. Trimmed from V: 1 base; trimmed from J: 2 bases; junction bases lacking a gene match: 15. CDR1 and CDR2, looked up from the germline V gene, are KGHSH and LQKENI. In this chain, TRBV18 is recombined with TRBJ2-7, and 9 junction bases match TRBD2. This clonotype was sampled from a young woman in good health. The sequencing sample was made of naive CD4+ T cells from blood. This sample's cell subset or site label indicates: true naive CD4+ T cells. The nucleotides read TGTGCCAGCTCACCACGCCTTCCCCCCTTAGCGGGAGCTACCTACGAGCAGTACTTC. It specifies CASSPRLPPLAGATYEQYF. The variable domain in full, with residues beyond the CDR3 obtained from the reference TRBV18 and TRBJ2-7 genes, is NAGVMQNPRHLVRRRGQEARLRCSPMKGHSHVYWYRQLPEEGLKFMVYLQKENIIDESGMPKERFSAEFPKEGPSILRIQQVVRGDSAAYFCASSPRLPPLAGATYEQYFGPGTRLTVT.